Below, one TCR beta chain is given with its context. The repertoire was sequenced with immunoSEQ multiplex PCR; TCRdb's copy has only in-frame clones and lacks some. The sample yields more than 50,000 clones, 90% seen once. The data were taken from a study of T cell changes during pregnancy in multiple sclerosis. The CDR3 is 15 residues long. V lost 4 bases, J lost 3 bases, and 16 bases lay in between. Germline V gene data show CDR1 as GTSNPN and CDR2 as SVGIG (reference sequence). The receptor was derived from a female donor in good health, enrolled as a control in a pregnancy study. This chain links TRBV30 with TRBJ1-5; D perhaps matches TRBD1 (6 bases). Material: peripheral blood, obtained in the first trimester of pregnancy. The CDR3 loop reads CAWNEGHWVNQPQHF. CDR3 sequence (DNA): TGTGCCTGGAACGAGGGACATTGGGTCAATCAGCCCCAGCATTTT.